The 10 T cell receptor beta chains below were found in one sample sequenced in a study of T cells in Graves' hyperthyroidism and ophthalmopathy (dated by TCRdb to the late 2010s). The method was multiplex PCR. For sequencing, an Illumina HiSeq 2000 was employed. TCR beta CDR3 regions were amplified from RNA transcripts. For the first round of RT-PCR on the TCR CDR3, the HTBI primer set was used together with the Qiagen OneStep RT-PCR kit. TCRdb reprocessing: public reads trimmed at Q25 with fastp, clones called with MiXCR, in-frame beta chains kept. When rows share a CDR3 protein, they turn into one entry using the most common DNA and genes. The sample yields 500,000 or so distinct CDR3 sequences; about 15% were counted once. The ten largest clones add up to 25% to 35% of the sample. Source material: blood. All receptors derive from a woman aged 30 to 39 with Graves' ophthalmopathy.

This clonotype turned up a few times. The gene calls are TRBV24-1 and TRBJ2-3; possible D gene TRBD1, 6 bases. V dropped 10 bases and J dropped 2 bases, with 12 bases sitting between them. CDR3 length equals 13 residues. Germline V lookup: CDR1 KGHDR, CDR2 SFDVKD. The CDR3 coding sequence is TGTGCCACTGCTGACAGGCCCACAGATACGCAGTATTTT. It yields the protein CATADRPTDTQYF.

This clonotype occurred many times. The V call is TRBV27, the J call TRBJ1-2; D is possibly TRBD1 (5 bases). CDR1 and CDR2 from the germline V gene are MNHEY and SMNVEV (reference sequence). This CDR3 has 17 amino acids. V dropped 4 bases and J dropped 1 base, with 19 bases sitting between them. Here the CDR3 DNA reads TGTGCCAGCAGTTCCTCATGGGGCAGGCATCTTAACTATGGCTACACCTTC. Translating gives CASSSSWGRHLNYGYTF.

The rearrangement uses TRBV25-1 and TRBJ2-5; TRBD1 is a possible D gene (5 bases). Between the trimmed V and J ends, which lost 7 bases and 4 bases, there was a span of 13 bases. This CDR3 comprises 13 residues. Germline V gives CDR1 MGHDK, CDR2 SYGVNS. The CDR3 protein is CASTSGNGETQYF. In nucleotides, the CDR3 is TGTGCCAGCACTTCAGGGAACGGAGAGACCCAGTACTTC.

Ten or more counts support this clonotype. The V and J genes are TRBV5-1 and TRBJ2-7, with 7 nucleotides matching TRBD1. The CDR3 is 14 amino acids. Germline values: CDR1 SGHRS, CDR2 YFSETQ. After removal of 4 bases from V and 5 bases from J, the junction contained 9 bases not matched to a gene. The CDR3 nucleotides read TGCGCCAGCAGCCTCCCGGGACAGACAGACGAGCAGTACTTC. The encoded protein is CASSLPGQTDEQYF.

This clonotype came up many times. The chain couples TRBV25-1 to TRBJ2-7; 8 bases line up with TRBD2. The V gene's germline CDR1 is MGHDK and CDR2 SYGVNS. CDR3 length: 14 residues. V gave up 6 bases and J gave up 3 bases; unmatched junction bases: 7. In DNA, the CDR3 is TGTGCCAGCAGGAAAAGCGGGGGCATCTACGAGCAGTACTTC. Translating gives CASRKSGGIYEQYF.

This clonotype showed up many times. The chain joins TRBV20-1 to TRBJ2-1, with D unclear. The V gene's germline CDR1 is DFQATT and CDR2 SNEGSKA (reference sequence). The CDR3 consists of 11 residues. V shed 8 bases and J shed 10 bases, with 15 bases lying between them. CDR3 sequence: CSPQDAGEQFF. CDR3 nucleotides: TGCAGTCCGCAAGATGCTGGGGAGCAGTTCTTC.

The V gene is TRBV20-1, the J gene TRBJ1-3; D is ambiguous. The V gene's germline CDR1 is DFQATT and CDR2 SNEGSKA (reference sequence). Trimming took 5 bases from V and 4 from J, leaving 9 bases between them. The CDR3 has 12 amino acids. In DNA, the CDR3 is TGCAGTGCTTGTCCTTACGGAAACACCATATATTTT. This encodes CSACPYGNTIYF.

The chain employs TRBV6-2 or TRBV6-3 and TRBJ2-7; D is unresolved. Deletions cut 4 bases from V and 3 bases from J, with 16 bases between. Germline values: CDR1 MNHEY, CDR2 SVGEGT. This CDR3 spans 15 amino acids. This CDR3 reads CASSLQVAQIYEQYF. The CDR3 nucleotides are TGTGCCAGCAGTTTGCAGGTAGCACAGATCTACGAGCAGTACTTC.

This clonotype was counted only a few times. This sequence joins TRBV29-1 and TRBJ2-7; D might be TRBD1 or TRBD2, each matching 6 bases. From germline, CDR1 is SQVTM and CDR2 ANQGSEA. The CDR3 is made up of 13 amino acids. Trimming pared 4 bases from V and 1 base from J, leaving 11 bases between. In DNA, the CDR3 is TGCAGCGTTGTTAGGGGGACTTCCTACGAGCAGTACTTC. It encodes CSVVRGTSYEQYF.

CDR3 in DNA: TGTGCCAGCAGGACAACCGGGACTAGCCTCTCGGATGAGCAGTTCTTC. Amino acids: CASRTTGTSLSDEQFF. This rearrangement joins TRBV6-1 to TRBJ2-1; 9 bases agree with TRBD2. V shed 6 bases, J shed 8 bases, and the junction held 14 bases outside the gene matches. The CDR3 totals 16 residues. Germline V gene data show CDR1 as MNHNS and CDR2 as SASEGT.